The present entry profiles one TCR beta chain with its context. TCRdb keeps only in-frame clones here, not all; method: immunoSEQ multiplex PCR. The data show approximately 170,000 clones, with around 84% seen just once and approximately 8.4% held by the top ten. This specimen belongs to a study of blood T cell repertoires in COVID-19. Sequencing input: PBMCs or T cells enriched from blood (not recorded which). The clonotype comes from a woman aged 45-59 years who had recovered from COVID-19.

This CDR3 reads CASSPPPPGNDNEQFF. For the CDR3, the DNA is TGTGCCAGCAGCCCACCCCCCCCGGGGAATGACAATGAGCAGTTCTTC. The V gene is TRBV7-9, the J gene TRBJ2-1; possibly TRBD2 for D (5 bases). The germline V gene has CDR1 SEHNR and CDR2 FQNEAQ (reference sequence). The V gene lost 5 bases and the J gene lost 5 bases, with 19 bases spanning the gap. This CDR3 is 16 amino acids long.